This is a list of T cell receptor beta chains from one sample in a study of graft-versus-host responses after intestinal transplantation. Using immunoSEQ multiplex PCR, the repertoire was profiled, and TCRdb retains in-frame clones only, with some absent. Altogether about 83,000 clones are present, approximately 88% being singletons, with the ten largest covering roughly 0.32%. These TCRs are of unknown antigen specificity. Sequenced here: unstimulated CD4+ T cells sorted from spleen or lymph node cells, sampled before intestinal transplant. The source of these receptors is a human donor who received an intestinal transplant. Each CDR3 is given with its conserved first and last residue. Each record gives: D gene, V gene, J gene, clone size, CDR3 DNA, CDR3 protein. The D gene is left open where the match is weak. A row's size may be missing; if present it is once, few, many or a size class.

D: TRBD2; V: TRBV7-6; J: TRBJ2-1; size: -; DNA: TGTGCCAGCAGCGCATCAACTAGCGGGTTCTACAATGAGCAGTTCTTC; CDR3: CASSASTSGFYNEQFF
D: -; V: TRBV12-5; J: TRBJ1-5; size: -; DNA: TGTGCTAGTGGCTATGACCCAGGGCTAACGCAGACACGATATAGCAATCAGCCCCAGCATTTT; CDR3: CASGYDPGLTQTRYSNQPQHF
D: TRBD1; V: TRBV7-8; J: TRBJ2-2; size: -; DNA: TGTGCCAGCAGCCCGGACAGGGCCGGGGAGCTGTTTTTT; CDR3: CASSPDRAGELFF
D: -; V: TRBV21-1; J: TRBJ1-1; size: -; DNA: TGTGCCAGCAGCACGGGGAAGAACACTGAAGCTTTCTTT; CDR3: CASSTGKNTEAFF
D: -; V: TRBV9; J: TRBJ1-1; size: -; DNA: TGTGCCAGCAGCGGGACAGCATTGAACACTGAAGCTTTCTTT; CDR3: CASSGTALNTEAFF
D: TRBD2; V: TRBV6-6; J: TRBJ2-7; size: -; DNA: TGTGCCAGCAGTTCGCCTAGCGGGAGTTACGAGCAGTACTTC; CDR3: CASSSPSGSYEQYF
D: -; V: TRBV2; J: TRBJ2-2; size: -; DNA: TGTGCCAGCAGGGTTCCAGGGAAGGACCGTAGTGACGGGGAGCTGTTTTTT; CDR3: CASRVPGKDRSDGELFF
D: TRBD1; V: TRBV6-6; J: TRBJ1-2; size: few; DNA: TGTGCCAGCAGTACCAGACAGGGGGCAAAGGGTGGCTACACCTTC; CDR3: CASSTRQGAKGGYTF
D: -; V: TRBV6-1; J: TRBJ1-1; size: -; DNA: TGTGCCAGCAGTGTCGACAGTTTGAGCACTGAAGCTTTCTTT; CDR3: CASSVDSLSTEAFF
D: -; V: TRBV19; J: TRBJ1-5; size: -; DNA: TGTGCCAGTAGTATAGATCTATCGGGGGGACAGCCCCAGCATTTT; CDR3: CASSIDLSGGQPQHF
D: TRBD1; V: TRBV5-4; J: TRBJ1-2; size: -; DNA: TGTGCCAGCATGCTGCTCCGGGACAGGGATAAAGCTAACTATGGCTACACCTTC; CDR3: CASMLLRDRDKANYGYTF
D: TRBD1; V: TRBV2; J: TRBJ1-1; size: -; DNA: TGTGCCAGCAGTGAAGATACAGGGGTGAACACTGAAGCTTTCTTT; CDR3: CASSEDTGVNTEAFF
D: TRBD1; V: TRBV4-1; J: TRBJ2-4; size: once; DNA: TGCGCCAGCAGCCAAGCGGTGACAGGGCCGCACAGGATTCAGTACTTC; CDR3: CASSQAVTGPHRIQYF
D: -; V: TRBV11-2; J: TRBJ1-1; size: -; DNA: TGTGCCAGCAGCCTAGGGAGGACTCAGAACACTGAAGCTTTCTTT; CDR3: CASSLGRTQNTEAFF
D: -; V: TRBV28; J: TRBJ1-1; size: -; DNA: TGTGCCAGCAGTTTATTCCCCAGGGGGAACACTGAAGCTTTCTTT; CDR3: CASSLFPRGNTEAFF